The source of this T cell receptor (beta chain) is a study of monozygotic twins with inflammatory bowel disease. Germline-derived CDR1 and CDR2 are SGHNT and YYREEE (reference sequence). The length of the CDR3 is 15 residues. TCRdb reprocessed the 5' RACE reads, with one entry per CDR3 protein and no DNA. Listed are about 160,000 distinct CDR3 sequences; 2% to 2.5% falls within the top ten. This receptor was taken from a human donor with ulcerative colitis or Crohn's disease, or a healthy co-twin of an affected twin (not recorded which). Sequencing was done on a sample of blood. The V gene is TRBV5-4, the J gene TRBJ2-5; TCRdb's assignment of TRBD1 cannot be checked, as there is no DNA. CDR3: CASSFGGRNQETQYF.